The TCR beta chain described here comes from a study of shared clonotypes between healthy human individuals (dated by TCRdb to 2020 to 2022). A note on the overall study: The cohort comprised a couple of women and a few men aged 18 to 49 years. For each donor, three plates each were used for CD4 naive and CD4 memory, two plates were used for CD8 naive, and one plate was used for CD8 memory. To estimate repertoire size and how much clonotypes are shared between individuals, the study performed deep sequencing of blood TCR repertoires from 4 to 6 healthy adults. Libraries were prepared and TCR repertoires were sequenced by different laboratories using diverse techniques, in order to increase sequencing depth and limit assay-specific biases. Each donor's leukapheresis produced roughly between about 0.85 and 10 billion PBMCs. Findings and caveats that apply to the study as a whole: Approximately 5% of naive CD4, 3.5% of naive CD8, roughly 2.5% of memory CD4, and less than 0.45% of memory CD8 clonotypes were shared across several donors. The genetic and exposure-history diversity represented was limited by the small number of donors. Estimated clonotype richness was generally larger for naive than for memory subsets. Compared with non-shared clonotypes, clonotypes shared by all four sorted-subset donors had higher generation probabilities. Incomplete sequencing was indicated by rarefaction of sorted-subset datasets, despite the large sequencing depth. Pairwise subsampling led to the expectation that sequencing depth would affect the degree of clonotype sharing among donors. Sampling was restricted to blood, and TCR repertoires in tissues likely differ from the TCR repertoires found in blood.

The donors were healthy, HIV-negative adults who had no recently reported acute infections or vaccinations. Every donor was a Caucasian adult living in Nashville, Tennessee, USA. CD4+ T cells were enriched by magnetic negative selection; naive cells were then positively selected on CD45RA, and the negative fraction formed the memory subset. After blood collection by leukapheresis, PBMCs were isolated using Ficoll-Histopaque density gradient centrifugation and then cryopreserved in the vapor phase of liquid nitrogen. Purity and quantity of every magnetically sorted T cell population were checked by analytical flow cytometry. From each sorted fraction, genomic DNA was isolated and quantified by UV absorbance on a Nanodrop 2000c. Worth noting for this clone: The clone's antigen remains unknown. Base qualities are not at hand, and no much larger clone is one base apart.

Using the deep immunoSEQ assay, TCR CDR3 regions were amplified from genomic DNA by multiplex PCR. For each cell subset, the extracted genomic DNA was distributed evenly across all wells of several immunoSEQ 96-well plates, and each plate served as one replicate. For sorted subsets, around 0.2 ug of genomic DNA, equivalent to 25,000 to 35,000 T cell genomes, went into each replicate PCR. Purified libraries were quantified with a Qubit 3.0 fluorometer, sized on a Bioanalyzer 2100, and re-quantified with the KAPA Library Quantification kit. Every immunoSEQ 96-well plate was sequenced on a dedicated single-read 150-cycle Illumina NextSeq 550 flow cell. Per the original workflow: Because the immunoSEQ output included only junctional sequences and no quality scores, the filtering could not be the same as the filtering used for full-length reads. To assign V/J genes and CDR3, sequences were annotated using PyIR, a Python wrapper for IgBLAST v1.9, with IMGT germline references. Any read was removed if the V/J assignment was weak (E-value above 1e-6), the CDR3 was missing, or the read contained stop codons, out-of-frame junctions, or ambiguous translated residues. V3J clonotypes were defined as sequences sharing an identical inferred V gene, J gene, and CDR3 amino acid sequence. To compute the percentage overlap between repertoires, the number of shared unique clonotypes was divided by the size of the smaller repertoire. RTK rarefaction, the Chao1 estimator, and Recon v2.1 estimates of unobserved clonotypes were used to assess repertoire richness. Generation probabilities for all TCRbeta clonotypes obtained by the gDNA method from several donors were computed using OLGA. TCRdb took over this immuneACCESS table, retaining in-frame rearrangements with V and J assigned. Such tables are incomplete; in checked studies, under half of the missing clones stem from an unresolved V gene, and the remainder is unexplained. From that table come the V and J calls and clone size; the DNA was used to work out D and trimming. This sample gives 2,500,000 or so clones in total; around nine tenths of them show up just once. Over 0.12% of the sample is taken by the ten largest.

This sequence was found in a man aged 18 to 30 in good health. The sequencing input was naive CD4+ T cells sorted from blood. The sample's cell subset or site label, decoded: CD45RA+ positively selected.

The DNA sequence follows: TGTGCCAGCACTCAGGTCGGGTCTACCGCAACTAATGAAAAACTGTTTTTT. Translated, it gives CASTQVGSTATNEKLFF. This chain joins TRBV27 to TRBJ1-4; the D gene lacks a confident call. The CDR3 starts with the cysteine, ends with the phenylalanine, and has 17 residues. Only the CDR3 DNA stays, 51 bases, in frame from base 1. CDR1 and CDR2, per the germline V gene (reference sequence), are MNHEY and SMNVEV. The V and J ends are trimmed by 7 bases and 0 bases, leaving 18 bases between them.